The sequence of this TCR beta chain was determined in a study of control samples from healthy donors and cancer patients. Generated by immunoSEQ multiplex PCR, the TCRdb table keeps only in-frame clones and is missing some. The sample has 90,000 to 110,000 clones, around four fifths seen once. Germline V lookup: CDR1 SGDLS, CDR2 YYNGEE. V was pared by 4 bases and J by 8 bases, with 13 bases of the junction left unmatched. This CDR3 is built from 16 residues. The chain combines TRBV9 with TRBJ2-2; 8 bases are shared with TRBD2. The source is a woman aged 50 to 60 in good health. The sequenced material came from blood. The CDR3 nucleotides are TGTGCCAGCAGCCCCCAGGTGGTAGCGGGGAATGGGGAGCTGTTTTTT. As protein: CASSPQVVAGNGELFF.